Shown below are 16 T cell receptor beta chains from a single sample sequenced in a study of blood T cell repertoires in COVID-19. Generated by immunoSEQ multiplex PCR, the TCRdb table keeps only in-frame clones and is missing some. This sample has approximately 52,000 clones, with approximately 80% found just once. Sequences were obtained from peripheral blood. Source of these receptors: a woman of 80 years or more with acute or convalescent COVID-19.

The chain links TRBV3-1 (or the pseudogene TRBV3-2) to TRBJ2-7, with D uncertain. This CDR3 is 12 amino acids long. Trimming took 1 base from V and 5 from J, leaving 6 bases between them. CDR1 and CDR2 (germline): LGHDT, YNNKEL (reference sequence). Here the CDR3 DNA reads TGTGCCAGCAGCCAAGTCGAGGACGAGCAGTACTTC. This gives the protein CASSQVEDEQYF.

The chain uses TRBV5-1 and TRBJ1-4; tentative D call: TRBD1 (6 bases). CDR3 length equals 15 residues. V was trimmed by 4 bases and J by 4 bases, leaving 14 bases between them. Germline V gene data show CDR1 as SGHRS and CDR2 as YFSETQ. CDR3 amino acids: CASSPHGQLNEKLFF. The CDR3 DNA reads as TGCGCCAGCAGCCCTCACGGACAGCTTAATGAAAAACTGTTTTTT. The variable domain in full, completed from reference TRBV5-1 and TRBJ1-4, reads KAGVTQTPRYLIKTRGQQVTLSCSPISGHRSVSWYQQTPGQGLQFLFEYFSETQRNKGNFPGRFSGRQFSNSRSEMNVSTLELGDSALYLCASSPHGQLNEKLFFGSGTQLSVL.

The V and J genes are TRBV2 and TRBJ1-3; TRBD1 aligns across 10 bases. The CDR3 spans 16 residues. The ends lost 4 bases at V and 2 bases at J; junction bases unmatched: 5. Germline V gene data show CDR1 as SNHLY and CDR2 as FYNNEI. The CDR3 is CASSVWDRGTGNTIYF. For the CDR3, the DNA is TGTGCCAGCAGTGTGTGGGACAGGGGTACTGGAAACACCATATATTTT.

Notes on this clone: A read error may produce the germline difference seen at one junction end. The chain couples TRBV10-2 to TRBJ2-1; 14 nucleotides agree with TRBD2. The CDR3 spans 14 residues. Germline V gene data show CDR1 as WSHSY and CDR2 as SAAADI. In DNA, the CDR3 is TGCGCCAGCAGCCTTGGGACTAGCGGGGGCCCCAACGTCTTC. It yields the protein CASSLGTSGGPNVF.

This clone was observed a handful of times. V usage is TRBV10-1 and J usage is TRBJ2-7, with D perhaps TRBD2 (5 bases). Trimming pared 3 bases from V and 3 bases from J, leaving 9 bases between. Germline V gene sequence: CDR1 WNHNN, CDR2 SYGVQD (reference sequence). The length of the CDR3 is 13 residues. CDR3 coding DNA: TGCGCCAGCAGTGAAAGCGGCCGCTACGAGCAGTACTTC. Its translation is CASSESGRYEQYF.

This clone was picked up one time. V and J are TRBV11-3 and TRBJ2-7; D perhaps matches TRBD1 (5 bases). CDR3 length: 15 residues. Trimming removed 1 base from V and 2 bases from J, with 12 bases in between. Germline CDR1 reads SGHNT; CDR2 reads YENEEA. The CDR3 here is CASSLVFQGPYEQYF. In DNA form, the CDR3 reads TGTGCCAGCAGCTTAGTTTTTCAGGGTCCCTACGAGCAGTACTTC.

V is TRBV10-2 and J is TRBJ2-5; 16 nucleotides agree with TRBD2. The J segment lost 3 bases and the V segment lost 7 bases, leaving 2 bases of the junction unmatched. From germline, CDR1 is WSHSY and CDR2 SAAADI. The CDR3 is made up of 15 amino acids. The CDR3 nucleotides are TGCGCCAGCATAGGGACTAGCGGGGGGGAAGAGACCCAGTACTTC. This translates into CASIGTSGGEETQYF.

The J gene is TRBJ1-6, the V gene TRBV5-1; 7 bases fit TRBD1. Germline loops: CDR1 SGHRS, CDR2 YFSETQ. Losses at the gene ends were 1 base for V and 13 bases for J; bases not matched to a gene: 11. CDR3 length: 15 residues. The CDR3 sequence: CASSLTGTATGPLHF. DNA of the CDR3: TGCGCCAGCAGCTTGACCGGGACAGCCACCGGTCCCCTCCACTTT.

The V call is TRBV27, the J call TRBJ1-5; perhaps TRBD1 as D (5 bases). V was pared by 6 bases and J by 9 bases, with 21 bases between. The CDR3 is 15 amino acids. Germline CDR1 is MNHEY and CDR2 is SMNVEV (reference sequence). DNA of the CDR3: TGTGCCAGCAGCATCACTCGGGGGGGTAGGCTGCCCCAGCATTTT. Its protein is CASSITRGGRLPQHF.

The V and J genes are TRBV7-3 and TRBJ2-4; 11 positions agree with TRBD1. The CDR3 sequence is 14 residues long. Germline values: CDR1 SGHTA, CDR2 FQGTGA. V shed 5 bases, J shed 8 bases, and the junction held 5 bases outside the gene matches. CDR3 in DNA: TGTGCCAGCAGCCGGGACAGGGGGGAGGACATTCAGTACTTC. It codes for CASSRDRGEDIQYF.

Only a few counts were recorded for this clone. The V gene is TRBV7-8, the J gene TRBJ2-7; 14 bases fit TRBD2. Germline V gene lookup returns CDR1 SGHVS and CDR2 FQNEAQ. The V and J ends lost 5 bases and 1 base, in that order; junction bases with no gene match: 7. CDR3 length: 17 residues. CDR3 coding DNA: TGTGCCAGCAGCCTACCTGGGACTAGCGGGGGATCCTACGAGCAGTACTTC. Translated, it gives CASSLPGTSGGSYEQYF.

The genes are TRBV3-1 (or the pseudogene TRBV3-2) and TRBJ1-1; D not resolved. V was shortened by 1 base and J by 1 base, with 7 bases between the two germline ends. CDR1 LGHDT and CDR2 YNNKEL come from the germline V gene (reference sequence). The CDR3 extends over 14 amino acids. The CDR3 coding sequence is TGTGCCAGCAGCCAAGTTCCAGGGAACACTGAAGCTTTCTTT. This encodes CASSQVPGNTEAFF.

V and J are TRBV2 and TRBJ1-2; a possible D gene is TRBD1 (6 bases). V was shortened by 11 bases and J by 8 bases, with 21 bases between the two germline ends. CDR3 length: 13 residues. Germline CDR1 and CDR2: SNHLY and FYNNEI. CDR3 in DNA: TGTGCCGCCCATGGGGGGGGCCGGGGCGGCTACACCTTC. Translating it yields CAAHGGGRGGYTF.

The genes are TRBV6-5 and TRBJ1-3; maybe TRBD1 (5 bases). Germline CDR1 is MNHEY and CDR2 is SVGAGI. V gave up 4 bases and J gave up 4 bases, with 11 bases separating them. The CDR3 runs 14 residues. The CDR3 coding sequence is TGTGCCAGCAGTTTCGGGACTCCCGGAAACACCATATATTTT. Its protein is CASSFGTPGNTIYF.

The sample holds a few counts of this clone. V is TRBV18 and J is TRBJ1-1; TRBD1 matches 8 bases. CDR3 length: 13 amino acids. V was pared by 4 bases and J by 5 bases, with 3 bases of the junction left unmatched. The germline CDR1 and CDR2 sequences are KGHSH and LQKENI. CDR3 DNA: TGTGCCAGCTCACAACAGGGGGAAACTGAAGCTTTCTTT. Protein: CASSQQGETEAFF.

This clone turned up a few times. This chain connects TRBV6-2 or TRBV6-3 to TRBJ1-1; 7 bases map to TRBD1. V lost 6 bases to trimming and J lost 2 bases; unmatched junction nucleotides: 12. Germline CDR1 MNHEY, CDR2 SVGEGT. This CDR3 is built from 16 residues. The chain's CDR3 is CASSRDSTWGNTEAFF. In DNA, the CDR3 is TGTGCCAGCAGCCGGGACAGCACCTGGGGCAACACTGAAGCTTTCTTT.